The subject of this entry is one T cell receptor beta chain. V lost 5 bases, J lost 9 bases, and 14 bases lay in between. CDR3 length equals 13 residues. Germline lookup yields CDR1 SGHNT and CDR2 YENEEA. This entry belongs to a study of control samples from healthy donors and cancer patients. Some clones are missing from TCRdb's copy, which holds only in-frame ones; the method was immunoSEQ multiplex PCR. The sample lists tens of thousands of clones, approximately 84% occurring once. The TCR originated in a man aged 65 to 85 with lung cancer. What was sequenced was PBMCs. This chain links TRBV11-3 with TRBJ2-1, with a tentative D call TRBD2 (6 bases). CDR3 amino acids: CASSPLGGGEQFF. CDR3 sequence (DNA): TGTGCCAGCAGCCCACTGGGGGGAGGTGAGCAGTTCTTC.